This is a list of T cell receptor beta chains from one sample in a study of blood T cell repertoires in COVID-19. The data were produced by immunoSEQ multiplex PCR, yet TCRdb's version contains in-frame clones alone and is incomplete. The data show about 180,000 clones, 88% seen once. The sequenced sample consisted of PBMCs or T cells enriched from blood (not recorded which). These receptors were obtained from a woman between 18 and 29 years old who had recovered from COVID-19. The CDR3 runs from the conserved cysteine through the conserved F or W. The D gene is left open where the match is weak. Not all rows give a size; the values are once, few, many and, for expanded clones, a class.

DNA | CDR3 | D | V | size | J
TGTGCCAGCAGTATCGGGGTGTCGGCAGACATACATAGCAATCAGCCCCAGCATTTT | CASSIGVSADIHSNQPQHF | NA | TRBV5-8 | NA | TRBJ1-5
TGTGCCACCAGTGGTGACAGGGGGCTTAGGAATGAGCAGTTCTTC | CATSGDRGLRNEQFF | TRBD1 | TRBV24-1 | NA | TRBJ2-1
TGTGCCAGCTCACCCAACCAGGGCCAAGGAAACACCATATATTTT | CASSPNQGQGNTIYF | NA | TRBV18 | NA | TRBJ1-3
TGTGCCAGCAGTTCGGTTAGCCCCTACAATGAGCAGTTCTTC | CASSSVSPYNEQFF | NA | TRBV27 | once | TRBJ2-1
TGTGCCAGCAGCCCAGGACAGGAGAACACTGAAGCTTTCTTT | CASSPGQENTEAFF | TRBD1 | TRBV6-5 | NA | TRBJ1-1
TGTGCCAGTAGTACCCTGACAGGGTGGAACACCGGGGAGCTGTTTTTT | CASSTLTGWNTGELFF | TRBD1 | TRBV19 | NA | TRBJ2-2
TGTGCCAGCTCACCTAAGGGACAGAAGAATGGAAACACCATATATTTT | CASSPKGQKNGNTIYF | TRBD1 | TRBV18 | NA | TRBJ1-3
TGTGCCAGCTGCCGGGGCAATCAGCCCCAGCATTTT | CASCRGNQPQHF | NA | TRBV2 | NA | TRBJ1-5
TGTGCCAGCAGTCTCGGGACAGCTCGCAACTATAACTATGGCTACACCTTC | CASSLGTARNYNYGYTF | TRBD1 | TRBV28 | NA | TRBJ1-2
TGTGCCAGCAGCGTTCCGATCGTGGGCCATGGCTACACCTTC | CASSVPIVGHGYTF | NA | TRBV11-3 | NA | TRBJ1-2
TGCGCCAGCAGCTTACTACAGGAAATGAACACTGAAGCTTTCTTT | CASSLLQEMNTEAFF | NA | TRBV5-1 | once | TRBJ1-1
TGTGCCAGTAGCGGGACAGGCAATCAGCCCCAGCATTTT | CASSGTGNQPQHF | TRBD1 | TRBV19 | few | TRBJ1-5
TGTGCCAGCAGCCCGGGAGGGGTGTCCTACGAGCAGTACTTC | CASSPGGVSYEQYF | TRBD2 | TRBV7-2 | NA | TRBJ2-7
TGTGCCAGCAGCCAAGGGGGGGCTAACTATGGCTACACCTTC | CASSQGGANYGYTF | NA | TRBV14 | NA | TRBJ1-2
TGTGCCAGTAGCGCTGGGACAGAGTACTATGGCTACACCTTC | CASSAGTEYYGYTF | TRBD1 | TRBV19 | few | TRBJ1-2